This TCR beta chain was captured in a study of metastatic and nonmetastatic thyroid tumors. Study in general: Blood and tumor or nodule tissue repertoires from malignant and benign thyroid patients were compared. Regarding the study as a whole: Benign nodules reportedly had significantly lower TCR beta diversity than malignant thyroid tumors in blood and tumor.

In the original analysis: For papillary thyroid cancer, a distant-metastasis classifier was constructed from CDR3 differences observed across clinicopathological groups. TCRdb reanalyzed the PCR reads via MiXCR. The V and J calls and clone size are TCRdb's, not the authors'. The repertoire holds around 36,000 clones, 25% to 30% seen once, with approximately 8% in the top ten. Looked up from germline, CDR1 is SNHLY and CDR2 is FYNNEI. This CDR3 comprises 14 residues. V was shortened by 4 bases and J by 5 bases, with 11 bases between the two germline ends. Each patient went into thyroid surgery without having received any treatment. On this clone: The antigen remains undetermined.

The TCR comes from a female donor with papillary thyroid cancer or a benign thyroid nodule (not recorded which). Some clones in this sample may be carry-over from other donors' samples. The rearrangement joins TRBV2 to TRBJ2-2; the D gene is possibly TRBD2 (5 bases). Material: blood. CDR3 residues: CASSAVLETGELFF. DNA for the CDR3: TGTGCCAGCAGTGCGGTACTAGAGACCGGGGAGCTGTTTTTT.